This T cell receptor (beta chain) stems from a study of T-cell reconstitution after alpha-beta-depleted transplantation in children (dated by TCRdb to the mid-2010s). Broadly, across the study: Using TCR repertoire profiling, the study quantitatively followed how T-cell immune reconstitution unfolded in children after TCRalphabeta/CD19-depleted allogeneic hematopoietic cell transplantation.

This clonotype was seen ten or more times. The clone's antigen remains unknown. Per-nucleotide qualities are absent, and no much larger clonotype sits a single base away. The library came from PCR. Sequencing took place on an Illumina HiSeq 2500. TCR library preparation used molecular barcoding, with unique molecular identifiers applied to normalize quantification of the TCRbeta repertoire. TCRdb reprocessed the public reads (quality trimming at Q25 with fastp, clone calling with MiXCR) and kept in-frame beta chains. Entries that share a CDR3 protein sequence are merged under the most common genes and DNA. The sample includes 150,000 to 200,000 distinct CDR3 sequences, with around 7% observed a single time. The leading ten clones occupy around 2.7% of the sample. Sample: PBMCs from the stem cell graft donor, taken from the stem cell graft. The sequence came from a human donor who donated a stem cell graft to a child with Wiskott-Aldrich syndrome.

The CDR3 is CASSLGPETYEKLFF. In nucleotide form, the sequence is TGTGCCAGCAGCTTGGGACCGGAGACCTATGAAAAACTGTTTTTT. The chain was built from TRBV5-5 and TRBJ1-4; the D gene is unclear. A distance of 12 bases separates the germline ends of V and J, which lose 0 bases and 6 bases respectively. The germline V gene (reference sequence) sets CDR1 to SGHKS and CDR2 to YYEKEE. From its cysteine to its phenylalanine, the CDR3 spans 15 amino acids. The entry retains the CDR3 DNA only, 45 bases that are in frame from base 1.